The 26 T cell receptor beta chains reported below all come from one sample, sequenced in a study of T cell responses to AZD1222 COVID-19 vaccine. The method was immunoSEQ multiplex PCR; TCRdb's version includes in-frame clones alone and lacks a portion of them. This repertoire shows 80,000 to 100,000 clones, 70% to 90% found once; its top ten account for about 3.4%. The specimen was peripheral blood, collected 28 days after the second AZD1222 dose. The receptors stem from an adult who received the AZD1222 COVID-19 vaccine.

V is TRBV28 and J is TRBJ1-2; D might be TRBD1 (6 bases). The V end was cut by 6 bases, the J end by 0 bases, with 11 bases between. This CDR3 spans 14 amino acids. Per the germline V gene, CDR1 is MDHEN and CDR2 is SYDVKM. CDR3 bases: TGTGCCAGCAGGGAACAGGGAACTAACTATGGCTACACCTTC. Residues: CASREQGTNYGYTF.

The V gene is TRBV6-5, the J gene TRBJ1-4; D not certain. Germline values: CDR1 MNHEY, CDR2 SVGAGI. V gave up 8 bases and J gave up 3 bases, with 13 bases separating them. This CDR3 is 14 amino acids long. CDR3 in DNA: TGTGCCAGCTCCAGGACGGCTTCTAATGAAAAACTGTTTTTT. Amino acids: CASSRTASNEKLFF.

This clone was recorded a few times. In nucleotides, the CDR3 is TGTGCCAGTAGTATAAAAGGTTATAGCAATCAGCCCCAGCATTTT. This encodes CASSIKGYSNQPQHF. This chain links TRBV19 with TRBJ1-5; D gene ambiguous. Per germline, CDR1 LNHDA and CDR2 SQIVND (reference sequence). Trimming removed 2 bases from V and 0 bases from J, with 8 bases in between. The CDR3 consists of 15 residues.

The J gene is TRBJ2-1, the V gene TRBV28; TRBD2 matches 7 bases. The CDR3 is 13 amino acids. Germline lookup yields CDR1 MDHEN and CDR2 SYDVKM. J was trimmed by 10 bases and V by 2 bases; bases with no gene match: 5. The CDR3: CASSLPGRGEQFF. CDR3 in DNA: TGTGCCAGCAGTTTACCAGGGCGGGGGGAGCAGTTCTTC.

This clone was picked up one time. The gene calls are TRBV5-1 and TRBJ1-4; 8 nucleotides match TRBD1. There are 15 residues in the CDR3. CDR1 SGHRS and CDR2 YFSETQ come from the germline V gene. V lost 4 bases and J lost 4; bases outside the gene matches: 6. The CDR3 DNA follows: TGCGCCAGCAGCCCGGGACAGGCTAATAATGAAAAACTGTTTTTT. It encodes CASSPGQANNEKLFF.

This chain joins TRBV5-1 and TRBJ2-3, with D possibly being TRBD2 (5 bases). The ends were cut back, 4 bases at V and 6 bases at J, with 12 bases in the middle. Germline CDR1 reads SGHRS; CDR2 reads YFSETQ. This CDR3 region has 13 residues. The CDR3 loop is CASSPGSGDTQYF. CDR3 nucleotides: TGCGCCAGCAGCCCGGGGTCCGGGGATACGCAGTATTTT.

V gene TRBV11-1 combines with J gene TRBJ1-2; D remains unclear. This CDR3 has 13 residues. Trimming took off 3 bases at V and 5 bases at J, with 10 bases between the two ends. Germline assignment: CDR1 SGHAT and CDR2 FQDESV (reference sequence). Here the CDR3 reads CASSFGSSYGYTF. CDR3 coding DNA: TGTGCCAGCAGCTTCGGGTCGTCTTATGGCTACACCTTC.

This sequence joins TRBV28 and TRBJ1-1; no clear D gene. V was shortened by 2 bases and J by 11 bases, with 9 bases between the two germline ends. CDR1 is MDHEN, CDR2 SYDVKM, per germline. This CDR3 is 11 amino acids long. The CDR3, as DNA: TGTGCCAGCAGTTTACGGGGTGACGCTTTCTTT. Translation gives CASSLRGDAFF.

The gene calls are TRBV7-2 and TRBJ2-1; unclear D gene. Trimming left V 1 base short and J 2 bases short, with 9 bases between. In germline, CDR1 is SGHTA, CDR2 FQGNSA. CDR3 length: 15 amino acids. Written as DNA, the CDR3 is TGTGCCAGCAGCTTAGTACCCCTAACCTACAATGAGCAGTTCTTC. The encoded protein is CASSLVPLTYNEQFF.

The rearrangement uses TRBV20-1 and TRBJ2-3; perhaps TRBD2 as D (6 bases). The germline CDR1 and CDR2 sequences are DFQATT and SNEGSKA (reference sequence). The V gene lost 3 bases and the J gene lost 5 bases, with 12 bases spanning the gap. The CDR3 consists of 13 residues. DNA for the CDR3: TGCAGTGCTAGTAGCGGTCCGAAAGATACGCAGTATTTT. Amino acids: CSASSGPKDTQYF.

The genes are TRBV12-5 and TRBJ1-1, with 9 bases identical to TRBD1. Unmatched junction bases numbered 17, after V lost 3 bases and J lost 6 bases. The germline gives CDR1 LGHNT, CDR2 FRNRAP. The CDR3 consists of 18 residues. CDR3 nucleotides: TGTGCTAGTGGTTTAAATTCGGCGGTTGGACAGGGGACGTCTGAAGCTTTCTTT. This translates into CASGLNSAVGQGTSEAFF.

The V call is TRBV7-9, the J call TRBJ2-3; D possibly corresponds to TRBD2 (5 bases). CDR3 length: 15 amino acids. Germline loops: CDR1 SEHNR, CDR2 FQNEAQ (reference sequence). V lost 3 bases and J 4 bases, leaving 14 bases between the germline ends. For the CDR3, the DNA is TGTGCCAGCAGCTTCAGCGGCCTTCAATCAGATACGCAGTATTTT. Protein: CASSFSGLQSDTQYF.

The CDR3 bases are TGTGCCAGCTCACCCCTCCCGGGCGGGGGCGGCTATGGCTACACCTTC. This translates into CASSPLPGGGGYGYTF. The chain is built from TRBV18 and TRBJ1-2; D possibly corresponds to TRBD1 (6 bases). Germline CDR1 is KGHSH and CDR2 is LQKENI. V was shortened by 3 bases and J by 4 bases, with 18 bases between the two germline ends. CDR3 length equals 16 residues.

This CDR3 reads CASSADWGANTEAFF. The DNA for the CDR3 is TGTGCCAGCAGCGCCGATTGGGGGGCGAACACTGAAGCTTTCTTT. This chain links TRBV6-5 with TRBJ1-1; maybe TRBD1 (6 bases). The ends were cut back, 6 bases at V and 1 base at J, with 15 bases in the middle. Germline-derived CDR1 and CDR2 are MNHEY and SVGAGI. The CDR3 runs to 15 residues.

This chain links TRBV11-2 with TRBJ2-5, with 7 nucleotides matching TRBD2. Germline CDR1 and CDR2: SGHAT and FQNNGV. Trimming took 5 bases from V and 7 from J; bases not matched to a gene: 10. The CDR3 length is 14 residues. Here the CDR3 DNA reads TGTGCCAGCAGCCTGGCGCTCACGGGAGGGACCCAGTACTTC. This gives the protein CASSLALTGGTQYF.

The chain combines TRBV7-2 with TRBJ1-1, with D possibly being TRBD1 (6 bases). This CDR3 comprises 15 residues. Germline assignment: CDR1 SGHTA and CDR2 FQGNSA. V was cut by 5 bases and J by 4 bases, with 17 bases left in between. The CDR3 DNA follows: TGTGCCAGCAGCCCCCGGGGGCCGAGCGGCACTGAAGCTTTCTTT. This codes for CASSPRGPSGTEAFF. Together with reference TRBV7-2 and TRBJ1-1, the CDR3 gives the full variable domain: GAGVSQSPSNKVTEKGKDVELRCDPISGHTALYWYRQSLGQGLEFLIYFQGNSAPDKSGLPSDRFSAERTGGSVSTLTIQRTQQEDSAVYLCASSPRGPSGTEAFFGQGTRLTVV.

The DNA for the CDR3 is TGTGCCATCAGTGAGTCCCCGGCTACCACAGATACGCAGTATTTT. Translated, it gives CAISESPATTDTQYF. This sequence joins TRBV10-3 and TRBJ2-3; D is unresolved. V was cut by 0 bases and J by 2 bases, with 9 bases left in between. The CDR3 runs to 15 residues. In germline, CDR1 is ENHRY, CDR2 SYGVKD.

The chain carries TRBV24-1 and TRBJ2-3, with D possibly being TRBD1 (6 bases). V was pared by 4 bases and J by 2 bases, with 12 bases between. CDR1 KGHDR and CDR2 SFDVKD come from the germline V gene. This CDR3 is built from 15 residues. This CDR3 reads CATSDQTGFTDTQYF. CDR3 in DNA: TGTGCCACCAGTGACCAAACAGGGTTCACAGATACGCAGTATTTT.

The chain uses TRBV7-8 and TRBJ2-5; TRBD2 matches 13 bases. There are 16 residues in the CDR3. CDR1 is SGHVS and CDR2 is FQNEAQ in the germline V gene. After removal of 5 bases from V and 1 base from J, the junction contained 4 bases not matched to a gene. The CDR3 DNA is TGTGCCAGCAGCGCTAGACTAGCGGGGGGCCAAGAGACCCAGTACTTC. Protein sequence: CASSARLAGGQETQYF. Full variable domain (outside the CDR3, taken from reference TRBV7-8 and TRBJ2-5): GAGVSQSPRYKVAKRGQDVALRCDPISGHVSLFWYQQALGQGPEFLTYFQNEAQLDKSGLPSDRFFAERPEGSVSTLKIQRTQQEDSAVYLCASSARLAGGQETQYFGPGTRLLVL.

The chain carries TRBV19 and TRBJ2-1, with D uncertain. CDR1 LNHDA and CDR2 SQIVND come from the germline V gene (reference sequence). Trimming removed 0 bases from V and 9 bases from J, with 9 bases in between. This CDR3 is 13 amino acids long. This chain's CDR3 is CASSIEISSEQFF. For the CDR3, the DNA is TGTGCCAGTAGTATAGAGATCTCAAGTGAGCAGTTCTTC.

The rearrangement links TRBV15 to TRBJ2-1; 11 nucleotides match TRBD2. CDR3 size: 16 residues. V lost 0 bases and J lost 5; bases outside the gene matches: 3. The V gene's germline CDR1 is LNHNV and CDR2 YYDKDF (reference sequence). The CDR3 sequence is CATSREGLAENNEQFF. The CDR3 coding sequence is TGTGCCACCAGCAGAGAGGGACTAGCGGAGAACAATGAGCAGTTCTTC.

This clone appeared once. The chain recombines TRBV5-1 with TRBJ1-1; D is unclear. CDR3 length equals 13 residues. The ends were cut back, 4 bases at V and 11 bases at J, with 18 bases in the middle. The germline V gene encodes CDR1 SGHRS and CDR2 YFSETQ. DNA for the CDR3: TGCGCCAGCAGCCCACGTGAGGCGGGCGAGGCTTTCTTT. This translates into CASSPREAGEAFF.

The CDR3 nucleotides are TGTGCCAGCAGCCAAGGCCGAGGGGGATGGACTGAAGCTTTCTTT. Translating it yields CASSQGRGGWTEAFF. The J gene is TRBJ1-1, the V gene TRBV3-1 (or the pseudogene TRBV3-2), with D possibly matching TRBD1 (6 bases). The V end was cut by 1 base, the J end by 5 bases, with 14 bases between. This CDR3 has 15 residues. Germline V CDR1 and CDR2: LGHDT, YNNKEL (reference sequence).

This sequence joins TRBV6-1 and TRBJ1-2, with a weak D call TRBD1 (5 bases). The CDR3 runs to 14 residues. Germline-derived CDR1 and CDR2 are MNHNS and SASEGT. Trimming took 10 bases from V and 4 from J, leaving 19 bases between them. CDR3 region: CATKLPAGPYGYTF. CDR3 nucleotide sequence: TGTGCCACTAAACTCCCCGCAGGGCCCTATGGCTACACCTTC.

The chain uses TRBV6-1 and TRBJ1-1, with unresolved D. The CDR3 sequence is 14 residues long. V lost 6 bases and J 5 bases, leaving 16 bases between the germline ends. CDR1 MNHNS and CDR2 SASEGT come from the germline V gene. Written as DNA, the CDR3 is TGTGCCAGCAGCCCCGGGAACACTGGGACTGAAGCTTTCTTT. Translated, it gives CASSPGNTGTEAFF.

The chain links TRBV6-5 to TRBJ1-1, with 9 bases that match TRBD1. The CDR3 sequence is 14 residues long. V was clipped by 5 bases and J by 5 bases; unmatched bases: 6. In germline, CDR1 is MNHEY, CDR2 SVGAGI. The CDR3 protein is CASSHGQGRTEAFF. The CDR3 nucleotides read TGTGCCAGCAGTCATGGACAGGGGAGAACTGAAGCTTTCTTT.